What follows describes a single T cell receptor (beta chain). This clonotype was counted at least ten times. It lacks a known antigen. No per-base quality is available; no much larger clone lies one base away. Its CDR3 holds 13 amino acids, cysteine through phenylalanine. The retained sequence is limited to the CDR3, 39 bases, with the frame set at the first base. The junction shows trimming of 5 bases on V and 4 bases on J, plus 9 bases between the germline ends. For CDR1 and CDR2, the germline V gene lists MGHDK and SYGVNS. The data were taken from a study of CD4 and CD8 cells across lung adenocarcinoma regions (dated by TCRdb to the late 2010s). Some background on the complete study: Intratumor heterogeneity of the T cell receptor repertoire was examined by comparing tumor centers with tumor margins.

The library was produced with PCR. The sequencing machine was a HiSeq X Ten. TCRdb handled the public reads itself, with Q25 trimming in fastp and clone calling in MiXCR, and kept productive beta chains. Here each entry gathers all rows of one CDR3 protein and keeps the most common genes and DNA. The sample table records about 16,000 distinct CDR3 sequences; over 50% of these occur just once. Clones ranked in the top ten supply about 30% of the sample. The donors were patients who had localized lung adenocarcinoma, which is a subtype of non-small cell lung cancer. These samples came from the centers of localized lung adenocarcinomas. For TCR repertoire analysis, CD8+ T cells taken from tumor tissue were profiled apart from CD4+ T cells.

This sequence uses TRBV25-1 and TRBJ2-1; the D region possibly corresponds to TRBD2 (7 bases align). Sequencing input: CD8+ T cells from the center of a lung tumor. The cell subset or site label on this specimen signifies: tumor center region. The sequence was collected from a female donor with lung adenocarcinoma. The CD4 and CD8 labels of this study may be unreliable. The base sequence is TGTGCCAGCAGTAAGGGGGGGTACAATGAGCAGTTCTTC. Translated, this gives CASSKGGYNEQFF. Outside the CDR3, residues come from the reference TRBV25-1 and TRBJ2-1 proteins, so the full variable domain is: EADIYQTPRYLVIGTGKKITLECSQTMGHDKMYWYQQDPGMELHLIHYSYGVNSTEKGDLSSESTVSRIRTEHFPLTLESARPSHTSQYLCASSKGGYNEQFFGPGTRLTVL.